Below, 14 T cell receptor beta chains from the same sample are listed, as sequenced in a study of T-cell reconstitution after alpha-beta-depleted transplantation in children. Preparation of the TCRbeta library used unique molecular identifiers. TCRdb passed the PCR reads through MiXCR, listing each CDR3 protein once. The sample yields 300,000 to 400,000 distinct CDR3 sequences, around 16% seen once. Sample: PBMCs, mostly from graft donor cells, taken 360 days after TCRalphabeta/CD19-depleted stem cell transplant. The receptors stem from a male patient between 2 and 10 years old who had a stem cell transplant for acute lymphoblastic leukemia, so the T cells may come from the graft donor.

The rearrangement joins TRBV5-5 to TRBJ2-1; 7 nucleotides line up with TRBD1. From germline, CDR1 is SGHKS and CDR2 YYEKEE (reference sequence). With 1 base clipped from V and 2 bases from J, the junction kept 6 bases outside the gene matches. The CDR3 totals 16 residues. CDR3 amino acids: CASSLKGTATYNEQFF. The CDR3 DNA is TGTGCCAGCAGCTTGAAGGGGACAGCCACCTACAATGAGCAGTTCTTC.

The chain employs TRBV5-1 and TRBJ1-2; D unresolved. The length of the CDR3 is 15 residues. Germline V gene data show CDR1 as SGHRS and CDR2 as YFSETQ. V shed 2 bases and J shed 0 bases, with 11 bases lying between them. The CDR3 region has the DNA TGCGCCAGCAGCTTTGGGCAGAAAGCTAACTATGGCTACACCTTC. Protein sequence: CASSFGQKANYGYTF.

This clonotype was recorded a few times. The chain recombines TRBV5-1 with TRBJ1-1; D unclear. CDR1 SGHRS and CDR2 YFSETQ come from the germline V gene. Deletions cut 4 bases from V and 2 bases from J, with 6 bases between. The CDR3 extends over 12 amino acids. CDR3 protein: CASSAYNTEAFF. The CDR3 DNA is TGCGCCAGCAGCGCTTATAACACTGAAGCTTTCTTT.

J is TRBJ2-5 and V is TRBV4-2; tentatively, D is TRBD1 or TRBD2 (5 bases each). The CDR3 extends over 14 amino acids. From germline, CDR1 is LGHNA and CDR2 YNFKEQ. Trimming left V 1 base short and J 5 bases short, with 11 bases between. The CDR3 DNA follows: TGTGCCAGCAGCCAAGTGGGGGTAAAGGAGACCCAGTACTTC. It is translated as CASSQVGVKETQYF.

This chain links TRBV5-1 with TRBJ2-5; D is uncertain. Germline assignment: CDR1 SGHRS and CDR2 YFSETQ. The CDR3 consists of 16 residues. Trimming took off 7 bases at V and 1 base at J, with 20 bases between the two ends. Here the CDR3 reads CASAPGPRYLQETQYF. The CDR3 DNA reads as TGCGCCAGCGCCCCCGGACCGAGATACCTCCAAGAGACCCAGTACTTC.

This clonotype was counted at least ten times. V usage is TRBV20-1 and J usage is TRBJ1-2; maybe TRBD1 (5 bases). V lost 1 base and J lost 4, with 13 bases in between. CDR1 is DFQATT and CDR2 is SNEGSKA in the germline V gene (reference sequence). CDR3 length: 14 amino acids. CDR3 region: CSARVPTGPYGYTF. The DNA for the CDR3 is TGCAGTGCTAGAGTCCCTACGGGGCCCTATGGCTACACCTTC.

This clonotype was seen more than once but under ten times. The chain carries TRBV4-3 and TRBJ2-7; TRBD1 might be the D (5 bases). The CDR3 extends over 15 amino acids. The V end was cut by 4 bases, the J end by 2 bases, with 15 bases between. Germline V gives CDR1 LGHNA, CDR2 YSLEER. CDR3 loop: CASSPGQGRAYEQYF. For the CDR3, the DNA is TGCGCCAGCAGCCCCGGGCAGGGAAGGGCCTACGAGCAGTACTTC.

This clonotype was counted between two and nine times. This chain joins TRBV12-3 or TRBV12-4 and TRBJ1-5; tentative D call: TRBD1 (6 bases). Deletions cut 3 bases from V and 4 bases from J, with 10 bases between. The CDR3 sequence is 14 residues long. The chain's CDR3 is CASSFGTRNQPQHF. Here the CDR3 DNA reads TGTGCCAGCAGTTTCGGGACACGTAATCAGCCCCAGCATTTT.

This clonotype occurred a few times. The chain has TRBV20-1 and TRBJ1-6; 7 positions match TRBD1. CDR1 and CDR2 (germline): DFQATT, SNEGSKA (reference sequence). The CDR3 is 14 residues long. For the CDR3, the DNA is TGCAGCGCTTACACCAGGGACAGCCTTTTACCCCTCCACTTT. Its protein is CSAYTRDSLLPLHF.

This clonotype appeared many times. V is TRBV7-2 and J is TRBJ2-2; unclear D gene. The V end was cut by 0 bases, the J end by 4 bases, with 6 bases between. Germline V gene lookup returns CDR1 SGHTA and CDR2 FQGNSA. This CDR3 is built from 14 residues. The CDR3 region has the DNA TGTGCCAGCAGCTTAGCTGCGACCACCGGGGAGCTGTTTTTT. Translation: CASSLAATTGELFF. Full variable domain (rest looked up from reference TRBV7-2 and TRBJ2-2): GAGVSQSPSNKVTEKGKDVELRCDPISGHTALYWYRQSLGQGLEFLIYFQGNSAPDKSGLPSDRFSAERTGGSVSTLTIQRTQQEDSAVYLCASSLAATTGELFFGEGSRLTVL.

At least ten counts were recorded for this clonotype. The chain combines TRBV6-2 or TRBV6-3 with TRBJ2-5, with 12 bases lining up with TRBD2. The CDR3 runs 15 residues. V lost 5 bases, J lost 4 bases, and 5 bases stayed unmatched. In germline, CDR1 is MNHEY, CDR2 SVGEGT. The DNA for the CDR3 is TGTGCCAGCAGTCCTAGCGGGAGGGCTGGAGAGACCCAGTACTTC. Its translation: CASSPSGRAGETQYF.

The chain uses TRBV6-5 and TRBJ2-7; D gene unclear. Germline V gene lookup returns CDR1 MNHEY and CDR2 SVGAGI. This CDR3 comprises 13 residues. Trimming cost V 2 bases and J 4 bases, with 9 bases left between them. The CDR3, as DNA: TGTGCCAGCAGTTACCGCGGTGATTACGAGCAGTACTTC. Amino acid sequence: CASSYRGDYEQYF.

This clonotype turned up a few times. The chain uses TRBV7-9 and TRBJ2-3; 8 bases line up with TRBD2. This CDR3 spans 15 amino acids. CDR1 SEHNR and CDR2 FQNEAQ come from the germline V gene (reference sequence). After removal of 1 base from V and 2 bases from J, the junction contained 2 bases not matched to a gene. Here the CDR3 DNA reads TGTGCCAGCAGCTTAGGAGCGGGAGCCACAGATACGCAGTATTTT. Protein sequence: CASSLGAGATDTQYF.

The rearrangement uses TRBV6-1 and TRBJ2-1, with D perhaps assigned TRBD1 or TRBD2 (5 bases each). The CDR3 length is 10 residues. The V gene's germline CDR1 is MNHNS and CDR2 SASEGT. V was shortened by 6 bases and J by 12 bases, with 9 bases between the two germline ends. The CDR3 sequence is CASSRGPQFF. In nucleotides, the CDR3 is TGTGCCAGCAGCCGGGGCCCGCAGTTCTTC.